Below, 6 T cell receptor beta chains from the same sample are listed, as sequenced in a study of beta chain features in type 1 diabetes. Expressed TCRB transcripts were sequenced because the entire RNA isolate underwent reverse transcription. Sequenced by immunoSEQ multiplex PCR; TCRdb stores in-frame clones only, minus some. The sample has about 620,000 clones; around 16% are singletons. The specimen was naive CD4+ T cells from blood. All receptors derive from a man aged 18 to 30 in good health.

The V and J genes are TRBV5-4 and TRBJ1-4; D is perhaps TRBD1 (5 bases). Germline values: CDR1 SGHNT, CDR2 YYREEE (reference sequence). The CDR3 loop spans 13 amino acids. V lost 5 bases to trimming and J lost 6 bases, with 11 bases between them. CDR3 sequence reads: CASRGTLDEKLFF. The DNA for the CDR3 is TGTGCCAGCAGGGGGACCCTGGATGAAAAACTGTTTTTT.

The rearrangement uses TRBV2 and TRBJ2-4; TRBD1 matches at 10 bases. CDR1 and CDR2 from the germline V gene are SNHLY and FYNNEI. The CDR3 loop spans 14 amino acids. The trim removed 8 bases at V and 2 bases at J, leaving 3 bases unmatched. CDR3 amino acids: CASGTGVPKNIQYF. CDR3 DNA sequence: TGTGCCAGCGGGACAGGGGTTCCCAAAAACATTCAGTACTTC.

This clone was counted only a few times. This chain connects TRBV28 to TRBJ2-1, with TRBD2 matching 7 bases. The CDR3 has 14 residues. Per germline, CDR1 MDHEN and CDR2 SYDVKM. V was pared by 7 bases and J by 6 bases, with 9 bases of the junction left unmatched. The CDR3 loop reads CASTRGGGGNEQFF. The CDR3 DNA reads TGTGCCAGCACACGCGGCGGGGGAGGCAATGAGCAGTTCTTC.

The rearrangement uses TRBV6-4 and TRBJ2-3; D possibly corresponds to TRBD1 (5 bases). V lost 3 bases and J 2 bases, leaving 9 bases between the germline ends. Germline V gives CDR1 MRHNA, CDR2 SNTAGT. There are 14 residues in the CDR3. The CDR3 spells CASSEAGPTDTQYF. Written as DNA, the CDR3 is TGTGCCAGCAGTGAAGCAGGGCCCACAGATACGCAGTATTTT.

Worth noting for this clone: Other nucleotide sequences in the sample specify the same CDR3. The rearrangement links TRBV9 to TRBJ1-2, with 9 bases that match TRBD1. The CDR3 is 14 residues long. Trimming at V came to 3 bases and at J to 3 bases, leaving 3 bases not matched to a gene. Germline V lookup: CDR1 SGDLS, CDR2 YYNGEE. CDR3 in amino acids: CASSARTGDYGYTF. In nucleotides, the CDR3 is TGTGCCAGCAGCGCAAGGACAGGGGACTATGGCTACACCTTC.

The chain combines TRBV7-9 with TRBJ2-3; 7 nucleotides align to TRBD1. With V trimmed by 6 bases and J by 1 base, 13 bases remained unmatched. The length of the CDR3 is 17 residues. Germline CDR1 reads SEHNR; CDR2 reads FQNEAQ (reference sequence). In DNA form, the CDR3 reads TGTGCCAGCAGTCGAAGACTACAGGGGATACGCACAGATACGCAGTATTTT. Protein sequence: CASSRRLQGIRTDTQYF.